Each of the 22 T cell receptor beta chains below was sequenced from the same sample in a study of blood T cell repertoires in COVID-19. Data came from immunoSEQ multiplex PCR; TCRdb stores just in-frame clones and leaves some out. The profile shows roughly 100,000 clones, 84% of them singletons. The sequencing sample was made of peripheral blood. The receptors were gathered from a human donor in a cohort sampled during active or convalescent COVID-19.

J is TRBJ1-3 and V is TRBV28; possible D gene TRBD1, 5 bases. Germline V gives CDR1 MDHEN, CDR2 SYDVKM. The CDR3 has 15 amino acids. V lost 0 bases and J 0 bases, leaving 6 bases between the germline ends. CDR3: CASSLWQGSGNTIYF. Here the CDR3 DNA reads TGTGCCAGCAGTTTATGGCAGGGCTCTGGAAACACCATATATTTT.

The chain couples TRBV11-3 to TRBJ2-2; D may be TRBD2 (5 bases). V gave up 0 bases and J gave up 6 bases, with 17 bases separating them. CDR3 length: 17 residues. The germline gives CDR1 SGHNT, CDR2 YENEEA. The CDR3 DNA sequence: TGTGCCAGCAGCTTAGAAACCGGCCAGACTACTCCCGGGGAGCTGTTTTTT. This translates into CASSLETGQTTPGELFF.

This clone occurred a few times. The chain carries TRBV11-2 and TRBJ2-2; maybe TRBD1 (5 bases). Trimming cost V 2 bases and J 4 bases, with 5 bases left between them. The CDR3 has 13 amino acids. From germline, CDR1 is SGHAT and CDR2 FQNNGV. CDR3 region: CASSLTGTGELFF. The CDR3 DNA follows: TGTGCCAGCAGCTTAACAGGCACCGGGGAGCTGTTTTTT.

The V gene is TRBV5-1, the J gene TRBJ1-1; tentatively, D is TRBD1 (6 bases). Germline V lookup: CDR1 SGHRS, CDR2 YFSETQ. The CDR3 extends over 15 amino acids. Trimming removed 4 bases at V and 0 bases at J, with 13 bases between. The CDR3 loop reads CASSPSGTMNTEAFF. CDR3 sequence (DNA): TGCGCCAGCAGCCCTAGTGGGACAATGAACACTGAAGCTTTCTTT. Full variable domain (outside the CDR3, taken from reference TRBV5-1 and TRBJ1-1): KAGVTQTPRYLIKTRGQQVTLSCSPISGHRSVSWYQQTPGQGLQFLFEYFSETQRNKGNFPGRFSGRQFSNSRSEMNVSTLELGDSALYLCASSPSGTMNTEAFFGQGTRLTVV.

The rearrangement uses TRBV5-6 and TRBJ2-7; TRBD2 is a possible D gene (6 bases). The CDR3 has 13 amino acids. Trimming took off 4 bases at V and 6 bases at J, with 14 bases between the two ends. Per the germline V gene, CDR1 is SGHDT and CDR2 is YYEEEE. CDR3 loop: CASSTGTWSEQYF. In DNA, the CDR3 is TGTGCCAGCAGCACCGGGACTTGGAGCGAGCAGTACTTC.

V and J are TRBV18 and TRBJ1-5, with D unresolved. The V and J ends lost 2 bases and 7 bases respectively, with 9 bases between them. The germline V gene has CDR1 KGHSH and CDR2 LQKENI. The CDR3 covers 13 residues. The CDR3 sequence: CASSPAQEQPQHF. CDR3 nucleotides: TGTGCCAGCTCACCAGCCCAGGAACAGCCCCAGCATTTT.

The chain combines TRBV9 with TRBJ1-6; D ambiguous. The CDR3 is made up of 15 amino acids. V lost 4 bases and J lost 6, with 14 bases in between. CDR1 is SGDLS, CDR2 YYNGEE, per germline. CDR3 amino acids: CASSFEDAANSPLHF. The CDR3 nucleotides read TGTGCCAGCAGCTTCGAGGATGCCGCTAATTCACCCCTCCACTTT.

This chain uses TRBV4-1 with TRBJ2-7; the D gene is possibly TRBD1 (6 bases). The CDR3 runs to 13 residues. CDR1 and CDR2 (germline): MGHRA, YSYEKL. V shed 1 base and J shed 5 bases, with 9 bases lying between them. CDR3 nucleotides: TGCGCCAGCAGCCAAGTGCCAGGGGACGAGCAGTACTTC. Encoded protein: CASSQVPGDEQYF.

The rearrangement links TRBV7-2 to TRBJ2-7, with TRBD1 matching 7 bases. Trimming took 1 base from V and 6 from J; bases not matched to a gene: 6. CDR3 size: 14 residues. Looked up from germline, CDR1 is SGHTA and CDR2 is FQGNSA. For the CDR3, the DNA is TGTGCCAGCAGCTTAGGCGGCAGGGGGACCGAGCAGTACTTC. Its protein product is CASSLGGRGTEQYF.

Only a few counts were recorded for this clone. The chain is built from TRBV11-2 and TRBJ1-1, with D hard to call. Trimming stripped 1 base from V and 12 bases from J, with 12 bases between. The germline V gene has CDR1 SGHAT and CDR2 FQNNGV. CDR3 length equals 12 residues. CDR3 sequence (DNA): TGTGCCAGCAGCTTAGCGTCCGGTGCAACTTTCTTT. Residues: CASSLASGATFF.

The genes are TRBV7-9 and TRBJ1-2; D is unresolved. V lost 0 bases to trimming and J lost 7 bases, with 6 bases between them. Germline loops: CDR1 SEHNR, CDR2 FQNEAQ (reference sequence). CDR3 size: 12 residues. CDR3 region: CASSLAGFGYTF. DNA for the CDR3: TGTGCCAGCAGCTTAGCCGGGTTTGGCTACACCTTC.

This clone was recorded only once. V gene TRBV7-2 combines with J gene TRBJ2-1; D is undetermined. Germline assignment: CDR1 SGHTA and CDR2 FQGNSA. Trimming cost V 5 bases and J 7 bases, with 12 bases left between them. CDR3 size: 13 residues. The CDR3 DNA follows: TGTGCCAGCAGCCAACCTAACCTAAATGAGCAGTTCTTC. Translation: CASSQPNLNEQFF.

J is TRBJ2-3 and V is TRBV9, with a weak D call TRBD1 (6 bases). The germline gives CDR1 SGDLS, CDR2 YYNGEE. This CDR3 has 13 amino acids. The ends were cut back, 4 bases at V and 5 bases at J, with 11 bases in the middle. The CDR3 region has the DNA TGTGCCAGCAGCCTCGTCAGGGGAGATACGCAGTATTTT. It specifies CASSLVRGDTQYF. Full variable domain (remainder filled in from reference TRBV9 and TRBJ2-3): DSGVTQTPKHLITATGQRVTLRCSPRSGDLSVYWYQQSLDQGLQFLIQYYNGEERAKGNILERFSAQQFPDLHSELNLSSLELGDSALYFCASSLVRGDTQYFGPGTRLTVL.

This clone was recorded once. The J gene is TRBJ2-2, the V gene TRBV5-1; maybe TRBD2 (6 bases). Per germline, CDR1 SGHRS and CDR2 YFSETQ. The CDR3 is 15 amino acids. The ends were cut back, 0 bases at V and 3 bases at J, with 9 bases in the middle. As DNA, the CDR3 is TGCGCCAGCAGCTTGGAGGGAGGTGACACCGGGGAGCTGTTTTTT. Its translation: CASSLEGGDTGELFF.

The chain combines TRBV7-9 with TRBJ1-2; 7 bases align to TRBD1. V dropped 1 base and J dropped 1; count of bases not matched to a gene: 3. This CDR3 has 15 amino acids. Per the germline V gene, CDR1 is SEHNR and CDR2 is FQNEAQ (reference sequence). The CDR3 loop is CASSLGDSNNYGYTF. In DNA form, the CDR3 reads TGTGCCAGCAGCTTAGGGGACAGTAATAACTATGGCTACACCTTC.

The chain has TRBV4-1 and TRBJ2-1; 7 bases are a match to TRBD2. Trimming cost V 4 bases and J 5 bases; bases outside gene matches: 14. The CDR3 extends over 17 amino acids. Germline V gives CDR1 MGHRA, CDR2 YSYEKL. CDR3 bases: TGCGCCAGCAGCCCACAGGCGTGGGGCGGGGGAGACAATGAGCAGTTCTTC. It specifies CASSPQAWGGGDNEQFF.

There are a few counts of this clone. The CDR3 DNA follows: TGTGCCAGCAGTTTTTCTGGCGACCGGGTAGGCTACACCTTC. Translated, it gives CASSFSGDRVGYTF. The chain recombines TRBV27 with TRBJ1-2; no clear D gene. The V and J ends lost 3 bases and 8 bases respectively, with 16 bases between them. CDR3 length: 14 amino acids. Germline V CDR1 and CDR2: MNHEY, SMNVEV (reference sequence).

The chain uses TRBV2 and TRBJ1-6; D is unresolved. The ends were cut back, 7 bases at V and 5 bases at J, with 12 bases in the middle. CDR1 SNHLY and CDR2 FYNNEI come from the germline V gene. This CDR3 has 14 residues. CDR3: CASTPSVDNSPLHF. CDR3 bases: TGTGCCAGCACCCCGTCCGTAGATAATTCACCCCTCCACTTT.

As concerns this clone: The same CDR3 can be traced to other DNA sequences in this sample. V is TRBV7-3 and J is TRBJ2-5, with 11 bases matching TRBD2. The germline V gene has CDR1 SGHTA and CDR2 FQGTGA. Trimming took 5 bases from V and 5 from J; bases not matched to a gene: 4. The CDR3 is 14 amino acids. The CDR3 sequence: CASSPGLAVETQYF. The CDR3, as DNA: TGTGCCAGCAGCCCGGGACTAGCGGTGGAGACCCAGTACTTC.

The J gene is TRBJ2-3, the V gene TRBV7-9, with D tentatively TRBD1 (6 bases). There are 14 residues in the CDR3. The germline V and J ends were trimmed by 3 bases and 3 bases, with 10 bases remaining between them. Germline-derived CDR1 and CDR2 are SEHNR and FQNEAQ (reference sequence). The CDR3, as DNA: TGTGCCAGCAGCTTGACAAGGGGGACAGATACGCAGTATTTT. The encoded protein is CASSLTRGTDTQYF.

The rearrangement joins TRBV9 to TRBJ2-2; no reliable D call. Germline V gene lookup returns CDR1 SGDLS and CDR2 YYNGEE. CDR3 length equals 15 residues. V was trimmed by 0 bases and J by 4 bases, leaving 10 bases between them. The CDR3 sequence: CASSVALRPTGELFF. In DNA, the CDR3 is TGTGCCAGCAGCGTAGCATTGCGGCCCACCGGGGAGCTGTTTTTT.

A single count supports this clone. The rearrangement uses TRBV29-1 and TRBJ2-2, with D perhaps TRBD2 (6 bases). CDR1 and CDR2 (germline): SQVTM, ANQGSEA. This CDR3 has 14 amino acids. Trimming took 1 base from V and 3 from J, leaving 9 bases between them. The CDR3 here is CSVEGEADTGELFF. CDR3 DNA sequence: TGCAGCGTTGAAGGGGAGGCGGACACCGGGGAGCTGTTTTTT.